The 2 T cell receptor beta chains given below trace back to one sample, sequenced in a study of cytomegalovirus exposure and HLA in healthy donors. It was with 60 Vbeta and 13 Jbeta primers that the PCR ran. The repertoire was sequenced with immunoSEQ multiplex PCR; TCRdb's copy has only in-frame clones and lacks some. The data show some 65,000 clones, 62% seen once. The material sequenced was PBMCs. These receptors all come from a man aged 25-45 years in good health and CMV-seronegative.

The V call is TRBV29-1, the J call TRBJ2-3; D perhaps matches TRBD2 (5 bases). Between the trimmed V and J ends, which lost 3 bases and 6 bases, there was a span of 10 bases. The germline gives CDR1 SQVTM, CDR2 ANQGSEA. The CDR3 contains 12 residues. The CDR3 DNA follows: TGCAGCGTTGACCGAACGGGGGATACGCAGTATTTT. Translation gives CSVDRTGDTQYF.

CDR3 coding DNA: TGTGCCAGCAGTTTAGAGGCAGGGTCTGGCTACACCTTC. It yields the protein CASSLEAGSGYTF. The chain recombines TRBV27 with TRBJ1-2, with D tentatively TRBD1 (5 bases). This CDR3 has 13 amino acids. Trimming removed 2 bases at V and 7 bases at J, with 11 bases between. Germline CDR1 reads MNHEY; CDR2 reads SMNVEV (reference sequence).